This record looks at one TCR beta chain sequence and its context. From germline, CDR1 is WSHSY and CDR2 SAAADI. The V gene end was trimmed by 4 bases and the J gene end by 6 bases; junction bases not matched to a gene: 8. The CDR3 is 15 residues long. The sample is drawn from a study of blood T cell repertoires in COVID-19. The wider study: The analysed material was cDNA or gDNA that came from T cells, B-cell-depleted T cells, or PBMCs.

Here immunoSEQ multiplex PCR was the method, and the copy in TCRdb shows in-frame clones only, minus some. Here the sample spans 66,000 or so clones, more than 70% being singletons. Sequenced sample: peripheral blood. This receptor was identified in a middle-aged man with active COVID-19. The chain employs TRBV10-2 and TRBJ2-3, with 9 bases identical to TRBD2. CDR3 in DNA: TGCGCCAGCAGTGGCGTAGCGGGAGCGGGGGATACGCAGTATTTT. It is translated as CASSGVAGAGDTQYF.